This T cell receptor beta chain appears in the sequencing data of a study of shared clonotypes between healthy human individuals. V lost 4 bases, J lost 15 bases, and 13 bases lay in between. Germline CDR1 reads DFQATT; CDR2 reads SNEGSKA (reference sequence). The CDR3 consists of 10 residues. Of note for this clone: Its antigen is unknown.

Every one of the donors was a Caucasian adult that lived in Nashville, Tennessee. The repertoire was sequenced with immunoSEQ multiplex PCR; TCRdb's copy has only in-frame clones and lacks some. The table has about 490,000 clones, 70% to 85% seen once; the top ten hold 12%. Study findings and constraints: Read depth was anticipated to influence clonotype sharing among donors.

The rearrangement uses TRBV20-1 and TRBJ2-1; D is unclear. This clonotype was sampled from a woman between 40 and 50 years old in good health. Some clones in this sample may be carry-over from other donors' samples. The sequencing sample was made of PBMCs. CDR3 DNA sequence: TGCAGTGCTATAGAGGCCCCGCGGTTCTTC. It is translated as CSAIEAPRFF.